This entry concerns a single T cell receptor beta chain. The data stem from a study of blood T cell repertoires in COVID-19. Germline loops: CDR1 SGHRS, CDR2 YFSETQ. The CDR3 is 14 residues long. J was trimmed by 3 bases and V by 2 bases; bases with no gene match: 4. Per the authors' pipeline: Reference gene primers were amplified, and this amplification served to estimate nucleated cell counts. Clones were read by immunoSEQ multiplex PCR, and TCRdb kept only the in-frame ones, dropping some. V, J and clone size were drawn from that table, and D and trimming were deduced from the DNA. The repertoire holds around 80,000 clones, with roughly four fifths as singletons.

The rearrangement joins TRBV5-1 to TRBJ2-7; 8 positions agree with TRBD2. The receptor's source is a human donor in a cohort sampled during active COVID-19. The source material was peripheral blood. In DNA, the CDR3 is TGCGCCAGCAGCTTAACTAGCGGACACTACGAGCAGTACTTC. It codes for CASSLTSGHYEQYF.